The clone carrying this T cell receptor (beta chain) was seen ten or more times. Its antigen is not identified. CDR3 length: 14 amino acids. The germline V gene has CDR1 DFQATT and CDR2 SNEGSKA (reference sequence). V lost 0 bases to trimming and J lost 1 base, with 7 bases between them. The source of the sample is a study of regulatory T cells in long-lasting Graves disease. As for time point: newly diagnosed GD, antithyroid drugs for less than 3 months. The TCR library used RNA extracted from PBMCs. In Xi'an, China, an endocrinology department was the source of patients. Building the TCR beta libraries relied on iRepertoire HTBI primers, and CDR3 regions underwent Arm-PCR. TCRdb re-analysed the multiplex PCR reads in MiXCR, keeping a single row per CDR3 protein. The data show under 500,000 distinct CDR3 sequences, about 16% seen once. The study's findings and limits: In persistent patients, shared public clonotypes (under 3,000) outnumbered those in new patients (about 1,000).

These records were also assigned to another study, of T cells in Graves' hyperthyroidism and ophthalmopathy. That investigation notes: Exclusions: uncontrolled infection, other autoimmune disease, pregnancy, lactation.

Here the sequenced sample was peripheral blood mononuclear cells (PBMCs), taken at new diagnosis, from a patient treated with antithyroid drugs. The chain combines TRBV20-1 with TRBJ1-5; D is ambiguous. This sequence originates from a woman younger than 45 with Graves disease. CDR3 bases: TGCAGTGCTAGAGATCCAGAGAGCAATCAGCCCCAGCATTTT. Translating it yields CSARDPESNQPQHF.